Listed below are T cell receptor beta chains from one sample, sequenced in a study of blood T cell repertoires in COVID-19. Only in-frame clones appear in the TCRdb table, and some are missing; sequencing was by immunoSEQ multiplex PCR. The table records roughly 200,000 clones, around 82% of them present only once. Sequenced input: peripheral blood. The receptors shown here come from a man in his forties or fifties with active or convalescent COVID-19. Each CDR3 is given with its conserved first and last residue. The D gene is left open where the match is weak. Clone size appears in some rows only: once, few, many, or a class for an expanded clone.

>TRBJ2-7|.|TRBV19|.
TGTGCCAGTAGTATATTCAGGGGTTCCCTCTACGAGCAGTACTTC
CASSIFRGSLYEQYF
>TRBJ1-1|.|TRBV14|.
TGTGCCAGCAGCCAACTGACAGCGAACACTGAAGCTTTCTTT
CASSQLTANTEAFF
>TRBJ2-1|once|TRBV4-2|TRBD1
TGTGCCAGCAGCCAAGACAGCGTAGCGACAGGGGGGAACAATGAGCAGTTCTTC
CASSQDSVATGGNNEQFF
>TRBJ2-3|.|TRBV4-1|.
TGCGCCTCGGGGGTCCCGGGGCAAGATACGCAGTATTTT
CASGVPGQDTQYF
>TRBJ2-1|.|TRBV4-3|.
TGCGCCAGCAGCCAAACAGGGTCGGCTGAGCAGTTCTTC
CASSQTGSAEQFF
>TRBJ2-5|.|TRBV5-1|TRBD1
TGCGCCAGCAGCTGGGACAGCCAAGAGACCCAGTACTTC
CASSWDSQETQYF
>TRBJ1-5|.|TRBV18|.
TGTGCCAGCTCACCATTTGCAGCGAGCAATCAGCCCCAGCATTTT
CASSPFAASNQPQHF
>TRBJ2-2|.|TRBV9|TRBD1
TGTGCCAGCAGCCGGACAGGGGGCTCGACCGGGGAGCTGTTTTTT
CASSRTGGSTGELFF
>TRBJ1-5|.|TRBV7-8|.
TGTGCCAGCAGCTTGGACTATATGCATCAGCCCCAGCATTTT
CASSLDYMHQPQHF
>TRBJ2-3|.|TRBV6-5|.
TGTGCCAGTTTGGTCGGGGGGCCCACAGATACGCAGTATTTT
CASLVGGPTDTQYF
>TRBJ2-5|.|TRBV7-8|TRBD2
TGTGCCAGCAGCTGGGAGGGACTGACGTGGGAGACCCAGTACTTC
CASSWEGLTWETQYF